This T cell receptor (beta chain) was captured in a study of cytomegalovirus exposure and HLA in healthy donors. Notes on the study in general: TCR beta V segments were, for the most part, productive about 87% or about 30% of the time in an earlier analysis.

Worth noting for this clone: Antigen unknown.

Germline V CDR1 and CDR2: ENHRY, SYGVKD. V gave up 0 bases and J gave up 0 bases; unmatched junction bases: 1. CDR3 size: 17 residues. With 60 Vbeta and 13 Jbeta primers, the PCR was carried out. Sequencing was performed with immunoSEQ multiplex PCR; in TCRdb, only in-frame clones are kept and a portion is missing. The sample carries about 220,000 clones, roughly 88% recorded once. The sequenced sample consisted of PBMCs. This chain links TRBV10-3 with TRBJ2-3; TRBD2 agrees at 12 bases. The source is a boy aged 2 to 10 in good health and CMV-seronegative. The CDR3 region has the DNA TGTGCCATCAGTGAGTCTGGACTAGCGGGAAGCACAGATACGCAGTATTTT. It yields the protein CAISESGLAGSTDTQYF.